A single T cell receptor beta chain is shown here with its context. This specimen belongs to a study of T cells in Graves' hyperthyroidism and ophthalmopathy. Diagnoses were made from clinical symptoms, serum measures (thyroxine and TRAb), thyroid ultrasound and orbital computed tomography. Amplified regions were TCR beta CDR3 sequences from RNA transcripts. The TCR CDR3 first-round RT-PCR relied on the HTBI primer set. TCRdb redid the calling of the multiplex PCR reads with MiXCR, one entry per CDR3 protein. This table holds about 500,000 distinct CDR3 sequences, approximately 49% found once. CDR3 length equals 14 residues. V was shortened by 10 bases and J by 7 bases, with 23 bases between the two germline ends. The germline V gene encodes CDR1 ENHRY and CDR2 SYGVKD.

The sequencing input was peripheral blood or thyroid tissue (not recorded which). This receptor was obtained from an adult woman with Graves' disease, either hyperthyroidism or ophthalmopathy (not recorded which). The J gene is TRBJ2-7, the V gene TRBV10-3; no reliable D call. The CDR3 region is CATTKDGPAREQYF. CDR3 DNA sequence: TGTGCCACGACAAAGGACGGCCCCGCGCGGGAGCAGTACTTC.